What follows are 12 T cell receptor beta chains derived from one specimen sequenced in a study of STAT5B mutations in CD4+ large granular lymphocyte leukemia. Data came from immunoSEQ multiplex PCR; TCRdb stores just in-frame clones and leaves some out. Here the sample spans some 41,000 clones, approximately 88% being singletons. The sequenced material came from CD4+ T cells from blood buffy coats. These receptors all stem from a human donor in good health.

DNA for the CDR3: TGTGCCAGCAGTTCCGGGGACAGGGGTAGCTACACCTTC. As protein: CASSSGDRGSYTF. The rearrangement joins TRBV28 to TRBJ1-2; 10 bases fit TRBD1. Germline trimming cut 4 bases from V and 9 bases from J; bases unmatched to any gene: 5. CDR3 length: 13 residues. Per germline, CDR1 MDHEN and CDR2 SYDVKM.

V usage is TRBV2 and J usage is TRBJ1-2, with D tentatively TRBD1 (6 bases). The CDR3 covers 12 residues. Germline-derived CDR1 and CDR2 are SNHLY and FYNNEI. The germline V and J ends were trimmed by 6 bases and 4 bases, with 9 bases remaining between them. The CDR3 bases are TGTGCCAGCAGCGCGGACAGCTATGGCTACACCTTC. Its protein product is CASSADSYGYTF.

The chain employs TRBV6-4 and TRBJ1-4; D might be TRBD1 (5 bases). CDR3 length equals 15 residues. In germline, CDR1 is MRHNA, CDR2 SNTAGT. Trimming took off 3 bases at V and 8 bases at J, with 16 bases between the two ends. The CDR3 DNA is TGTGCCAGCAGTGAAGGACACCAGCCTAGGGAAAAACTGTTTTTT. Translation gives CASSEGHQPREKLFF.

This chain joins TRBV6-5 and TRBJ1-5; tentative D call: TRBD1 (6 bases). The V and J ends lost 5 bases and 4 bases respectively, with 9 bases between them. The CDR3 runs to 13 residues. The germline V gene encodes CDR1 MNHEY and CDR2 SVGAGI. The CDR3, as DNA: TGTGCCAGCAGTCAGGGGAGGAATCAGCCCCAGCATTTT. Translating gives CASSQGRNQPQHF.

V is TRBV28 and J is TRBJ1-4; D is unresolved. CDR3 length: 15 amino acids. Trimming removed 8 bases at V and 0 bases at J, with 13 bases between. Germline CDR1 reads MDHEN; CDR2 reads SYDVKM. The CDR3, as DNA: TGTGCCAGCTCATCTGGGAGCGCAACTAATGAAAAACTGTTTTTT. It encodes CASSSGSATNEKLFF.

This chain uses TRBV29-1 with TRBJ2-5; D unclear. Germline lookup yields CDR1 SQVTM and CDR2 ANQGSEA. Trimming took 6 bases from V and 0 from J, leaving 14 bases between them. The CDR3 extends over 14 amino acids. CDR3 nucleotide sequence: TGCAGCGTCGCAAGGACGGTGTACCAAGAGACCCAGTACTTC. Translating it yields CSVARTVYQETQYF. Drawing the rest from reference TRBV29-1 and TRBJ2-5, the complete variable domain is SAVISQKPSRDICQRGTSLTIQCQVDSQVTMMFWYRQQPGQSLTLIATANQGSEATYESGFVIDKFPISRPNLTFSTLTVSNMSPEDSSIYLCSVARTVYQETQYFGPGTRLLVL.

The chain has TRBV7-2 and TRBJ2-5, with TRBD2 matching 10 bases. This CDR3 has 16 amino acids. After removal of 5 bases from V and 5 bases from J, the junction contained 11 bases not matched to a gene. The V gene's germline CDR1 is SGHTA and CDR2 FQGNSA. The DNA of the CDR3 is TGTGCCAGCAGCGGAAATAGCGGGAGGACGGGGGAGACCCAGTACTTC. Translated: CASSGNSGRTGETQYF. The full variable domain, completed using reference TRBV7-2 and TRBJ2-5, is GAGVSQSPSNKVTEKGKDVELRCDPISGHTALYWYRQSLGQGLEFLIYFQGNSAPDKSGLPSDRFSAERTGGSVSTLTIQRTQQEDSAVYLCASSGNSGRTGETQYFGPGTRLLVL.

V and J are TRBV19 and TRBJ2-6; D call uncertain. Germline assignment: CDR1 LNHDA and CDR2 SQIVND (reference sequence). The CDR3 runs 12 residues. V lost 6 bases, J lost 3 bases, and 3 bases lay in between. The CDR3 bases are TGTGCCAGTAGCGGTGGGGCCAACGTCCTGACTTTC. It is translated as CASSGGANVLTF.

The genes are TRBV19 and TRBJ1-5, with 8 bases aligning to TRBD1. CDR1 is LNHDA, CDR2 SQIVND, per germline (reference sequence). CDR3 length: 15 amino acids. After removal of 10 bases from V and 0 bases from J, the junction contained 8 bases not matched to a gene. CDR3 sequence reads: CATAGGYDSNQPQHF. Written as DNA, the CDR3 is TGTGCCACCGCAGGGGGCTACGATAGCAATCAGCCCCAGCATTTT. The full variable domain, rest sourced from reference TRBV19 and TRBJ1-5, is DGGITQSPKYLFRKEGQNVTLSCEQNLNHDAMYWYRQDPGQGLRLIYYSQIVNDFQKGDIAEGYSVSREKKESFPLTVTSAQKNPTAFYLCATAGGYDSNQPQHFGDGTRLSIL.

This chain uses TRBV7-3 with TRBJ2-2, with D perhaps matching TRBD1 or TRBD2 (5 bases each). Germline loops: CDR1 SGHTA, CDR2 FQGTGA. The V and J ends lost 5 bases and 0 bases respectively, with 13 bases between them. The CDR3 loop spans 16 amino acids. In DNA form, the CDR3 reads TGTGCCAGCAGCCCCCACGGGGCAGCGAACACCGGGGAGCTGTTTTTT. As protein: CASSPHGAANTGELFF.

The chain recombines TRBV30 with TRBJ1-2, with D maybe TRBD1 (6 bases). Trimming pared 4 bases from V and 2 bases from J, leaving 8 bases between. The CDR3 consists of 12 residues. Per the germline V gene, CDR1 is GTSNPN and CDR2 is SVGIG (reference sequence). CDR3 amino acids: CAWNGQNYGYTF. The CDR3 nucleotides are TGTGCCTGGAATGGACAGAACTATGGCTACACCTTC.

The V and J genes are TRBV14 and TRBJ1-1; D may be TRBD1 (6 bases). The germline V gene has CDR1 SGHDN and CDR2 FVKESK. The V and J ends lost 4 bases and 8 bases respectively, with 11 bases between them. The CDR3 contains 12 residues. The CDR3: CASSPGALEAFF. The CDR3 nucleotides read TGTGCCAGCAGCCCGGGGGCCCTCGAAGCTTTCTTT.